Following are 21 T cell receptor beta chains from one sample sequenced in a study of T cells in Graves' hyperthyroidism and ophthalmopathy. Using RNA transcripts as the source, TCR beta CDR3 regions were amplified. A set of HTBI primers served as the primers for a first-round RT-PCR of the TCR CDR3. One entry per CDR3 protein, called by TCRdb with MiXCR from the multiplex PCR reads. The sample carries roughly 300,000 distinct CDR3 sequences, 25% recorded once. The specimen sequenced was blood. These receptors originate from a man aged 40-49 years with Graves' hyperthyroidism that later progressed to Graves' ophthalmopathy.

This clonotype was observed at least ten times. CDR3 coding DNA: TGTGCCAGCAGTTACTCGAGGACAGCGGTTATAGTCTCCTACGAGCAGTACTTC. It translates to CASSYSRTAVIVSYEQYF. The rearrangement uses TRBV6-2 or TRBV6-3 and TRBJ2-7; tentatively, D is TRBD1 (6 bases). Germline V gene sequence: CDR1 MNHEY, CDR2 SVGEGT. V lost 0 bases to trimming and J lost 0 bases, with 18 bases between them. The CDR3 is 18 amino acids.

This clonotype was observed at least ten times. The chain joins TRBV20-1 to TRBJ2-7; 8 bases are shared with TRBD1. Germline V gene sequence: CDR1 DFQATT, CDR2 SNEGSKA (reference sequence). J was trimmed by 0 bases and V by 4 bases; bases with no gene match: 14. The CDR3 extends over 17 amino acids. CDR3 loop: CSATGPAGTGVSYEQYF. The CDR3 nucleotides read TGCAGTGCTACCGGCCCGGCGGGGACAGGTGTCTCCTACGAGCAGTACTTC.

This clonotype was observed at least ten times. This sequence joins TRBV4-1 and TRBJ2-7, with 8 bases identical to TRBD2. CDR3 length: 15 residues. With 4 bases clipped from V and 0 bases from J, the junction kept 5 bases outside the gene matches. CDR1 MGHRA and CDR2 YSYEKL come from the germline V gene. The CDR3 protein is CASSRAGLVSYEQYF. The CDR3 bases are TGCGCCAGCAGCCGAGCGGGACTAGTCTCCTACGAGCAGTACTTC.

This clonotype was found a few times. V is TRBV19 and J is TRBJ2-6; no clear D. The CDR3 consists of 15 residues. CDR1 is LNHDA, CDR2 SQIVND, per germline (reference sequence). V lost 6 bases and J 5 bases, leaving 14 bases between the germline ends. CDR3 in amino acids: CASSPPEDWANVLTF. The CDR3 DNA reads TGTGCCAGTAGCCCCCCCGAAGACTGGGCCAACGTCCTGACTTTC.

The CDR3 reads CASSPRAMPRTIGYTF. In DNA form, the CDR3 reads TGTGCCAGCAGCCCGCGGGCCATGCCTAGGACTATTGGCTACACCTTC. The chain has TRBV11-2 and TRBJ1-2, with D hard to call. CDR3 size: 16 residues. With 5 bases removed from V and 7 bases from J, the gap between germline ends came to 23 bases. Germline lookup yields CDR1 SGHAT and CDR2 FQNNGV.

For the CDR3, the DNA is TGTGCCAGCAGCTTAGAAGGGGGCGTTACTGAAGCTTTCTTT. It codes for CASSLEGGVTEAFF. The rearrangement joins TRBV7-8 to TRBJ1-1; 7 nucleotides align to TRBD1. The V segment lost 1 base and the J segment 5 bases; nucleotides outside the gene matches: 4. CDR1 and CDR2 (germline): SGHVS, FQNEAQ. There are 14 residues in the CDR3.

This clonotype was found many times. The chain has TRBV19 and TRBJ2-5; no reliable D call. The V gene lost 4 bases and the J gene lost 6 bases, with 6 bases spanning the gap. This CDR3 has 11 amino acids. In germline, CDR1 is LNHDA, CDR2 SQIVND (reference sequence). Here the CDR3 reads CASSSLKTQYF. Here the CDR3 DNA reads TGTGCCAGTAGTAGTCTAAAGACCCAGTACTTC.

This clonotype was recorded at least ten times. V is TRBV6-4 and J is TRBJ2-6; 8 positions match TRBD1. J lost 0 bases, V lost 7 bases, and 8 bases had no gene match. Germline CDR1 and CDR2: MRHNA and SNTAGT. CDR3 length: 17 residues. The CDR3 coding sequence is TGTGCCAGCACTCCGGGACAGGCATTCTCTGGGGCCAACGTCCTGACTTTC. Protein product: CASTPGQAFSGANVLTF.

This clonotype was detected a few times. V usage is TRBV24-1 and J usage is TRBJ2-7; 9 bases line up with TRBD1. CDR1 and CDR2 (germline): KGHDR, SFDVKD. J gave up 3 bases and V 1 base, and 9 bases lay outside the gene matches. The CDR3 sequence is 17 residues long. CDR3 amino acids: CATSDFEDRGSLYEQYF. CDR3 nucleotides: TGTGCCACCAGTGATTTTGAAGACAGGGGGAGCCTCTACGAGCAGTACTTC.

The chain uses TRBV20-1 and TRBJ2-7; D unclear. The CDR3 consists of 12 residues. Per germline, CDR1 DFQATT and CDR2 SNEGSKA (reference sequence). Trimming pared 0 bases from V and 2 bases from J, leaving 5 bases between. Written as DNA, the CDR3 is TGCAGTGCTAGAGATAATGCCTACGAGCAGTACTTC. It encodes CSARDNAYEQYF.

This clonotype was picked up many times. The chain joins TRBV7-8 to TRBJ2-2, with 7 nucleotides matching TRBD2. The CDR3 contains 16 residues. Looked up from germline, CDR1 is SGHVS and CDR2 is FQNEAQ. V shed 0 bases and J 3 bases; nucleotides not matched to a gene: 4. Written as DNA, the CDR3 is TGTGCCAGCAGCTTAGCGCCTAGCGGATACACCGGGGAGCTGTTTTTT. It translates to CASSLAPSGYTGELFF.

The chain employs TRBV19 and TRBJ2-7, with D possibly being TRBD1 (6 bases). CDR3 length equals 14 residues. The germline V gene encodes CDR1 LNHDA and CDR2 SQIVND (reference sequence). Trimming took 3 bases from V and 4 from J, leaving 13 bases between them. The CDR3 loop is CASSIANRAYEQYF. As DNA, the CDR3 is TGTGCCAGTAGTATCGCTAACAGGGCGTACGAGCAGTACTTC.

This clonotype was counted ten times or more. The rearrangement links TRBV29-1 to TRBJ1-1; TRBD1 aligns across 7 bases. Germline values: CDR1 SQVTM, CDR2 ANQGSEA. With V trimmed by 6 bases and J by 4 bases, 5 bases remained unmatched. The CDR3 length is 12 residues. In nucleotides, the CDR3 is TGCAGCGTCGCAGGGGGACGCACTGAAGCTTTCTTT. Residues: CSVAGGRTEAFF. Filled out from reference TRBV29-1 and TRBJ1-1, the complete variable domain reads SAVISQKPSRDICQRGTSLTIQCQVDSQVTMMFWYRQQPGQSLTLIATANQGSEATYESGFVIDKFPISRPNLTFSTLTVSNMSPEDSSIYLCSVAGGRTEAFFGQGTRLTVV.

This clonotype occurred many times. V is TRBV18 and J is TRBJ1-3; D unclear. Germline assignment: CDR1 KGHSH and CDR2 LQKENI. CDR3 length: 16 residues. V gave up 2 bases and J gave up 0 bases, with 11 bases separating them. CDR3 residues: CASSPADRYSGNTIYF. The CDR3 DNA follows: TGTGCCAGCTCACCAGCGGACCGTTACTCTGGAAACACCATATATTTT.

V usage is TRBV29-1 and J usage is TRBJ2-4; TRBD2 is a possible D gene (5 bases). The CDR3 length is 13 residues. Germline lookup yields CDR1 SQVTM and CDR2 ANQGSEA. V was cut by 5 bases and J by 7 bases, with 15 bases left in between. CDR3 residues: CSVFRKEVNIQYF. The CDR3 nucleotides are TGCAGCGTTTTTAGGAAGGAGGTCAACATTCAGTACTTC.

This clonotype has at least ten counts. The CDR3 region has the DNA TGTGCCAGCAGCCAAGCCCTTCAAGGGGCCCAGTACTTC. Protein: CASSQALQGAQYF. The chain joins TRBV14 to TRBJ2-5, with a weak D call TRBD1 (5 bases). This CDR3 comprises 13 residues. V lost 1 base, J lost 9 bases, and 12 bases lay in between. CDR1 and CDR2 (germline): SGHDN, FVKESK.

This clonotype occurred many times. This chain connects TRBV6-5 to TRBJ2-2; D is perhaps TRBD1 (5 bases). This CDR3 region has 14 residues. From germline, CDR1 is MNHEY and CDR2 SVGAGI. V shed 9 bases and J shed 1 base, with 12 bases lying between them. The CDR3 sequence: CASKAGQNTGELFF. The CDR3 region has the DNA TGTGCCAGTAAAGCAGGACAGAACACCGGGGAGCTGTTTTTT.

This clonotype was observed many times. V usage is TRBV6-5 and J usage is TRBJ1-1; D not certain. This CDR3 has 12 residues. The germline gives CDR1 MNHEY, CDR2 SVGAGI. V was cut by 7 bases and J by 10 bases, with 16 bases left in between. CDR3 amino acids: CASITRPSLAFF. CDR3 bases: TGTGCCAGCATAACTAGACCCTCCTTAGCTTTCTTT.

The J gene is TRBJ1-1, the V gene TRBV20-1, with no clear D. Germline CDR1 reads DFQATT; CDR2 reads SNEGSKA (reference sequence). V was cut by 6 bases and J by 4 bases, with 12 bases left in between. The CDR3 sequence is 12 residues long. CDR3 sequence: CSAGPDGTEAFF. CDR3 nucleotide sequence: TGCAGTGCCGGCCCGGACGGCACTGAAGCTTTCTTT.

The chain carries TRBV12-3 or TRBV12-4 and TRBJ1-1; tentative D call: TRBD1 (6 bases). Trimming took 6 bases from V and 1 from J, leaving 12 bases between them. CDR3 length: 14 amino acids. The DNA of the CDR3 is TGTGCCAGCAGCCAAGACAGGCCGAACACTGAAGCTTTCTTT. As protein: CASSQDRPNTEAFF.

This clonotype was observed many times. This chain's CDR3 is CASSIQGLLETQYF. CDR3 bases: TGTGCCAGTAGTATCCAGGGCCTACTGGAGACCCAGTACTTC. The V gene is TRBV19, the J gene TRBJ2-5; perhaps TRBD1 as D (5 bases). This CDR3 spans 14 amino acids. Trimming took 3 bases from V and 5 from J, leaving 13 bases between them. CDR1 and CDR2 from the germline V gene are LNHDA and SQIVND (reference sequence).